These 12 T cell receptor beta chains came from one sample sequenced in a study of metastatic and nonmetastatic thyroid tumors. Treatment of any kind had been given to no patient before thyroid surgery. TCRdb re-called clones from the PCR reads using MiXCR. This table holds more than 6,500 clones, roughly 29% found once. The sequencing input was adjacent normal tissue. The receptors here all came from a female donor with papillary thyroid cancer or a benign thyroid nodule (not recorded which). Some clones in this sample may be carry-over from other donors' samples.

J is TRBJ1-2 and V is TRBV9, with D unresolved. CDR3 length: 13 amino acids. The germline V gene has CDR1 SGDLS and CDR2 YYNGEE. The germline V and J ends were trimmed by 0 bases and 8 bases, with 11 bases remaining between them. CDR3 bases: TGTGCCAGCAGCGTAGACTCCGGGTGGGGCTACACCTTC. It is translated as CASSVDSGWGYTF.

This chain links TRBV10-3 with TRBJ1-5, with TRBD1 matching over 8 bases. After removal of 6 bases from V and 3 bases from J, the junction contained 7 bases not matched to a gene. There are 15 residues in the CDR3. Germline CDR1 reads ENHRY; CDR2 reads SYGVKD. The CDR3 bases are TGTGCCATCAGGGCTTCAGGGGGCCTCAATCAGCCCCAGCATTTT. Residues: CAIRASGGLNQPQHF.

This chain links TRBV11-1 with TRBJ2-2; 9 bases map to TRBD1. Germline-derived CDR1 and CDR2 are SGHAT and FQDESV (reference sequence). V was pared by 6 bases and J by 5 bases, with 10 bases of the junction left unmatched. The CDR3 is made up of 16 amino acids. CDR3 region: CASSRLGQGITGELFF. Written as DNA, the CDR3 is TGTGCCAGCAGTAGACTCGGACAGGGGATAACCGGGGAGCTGTTTTTT.

The rearrangement joins TRBV27 to TRBJ2-3; D gene ambiguous. CDR3 size: 13 residues. Germline V lookup: CDR1 MNHEY, CDR2 SMNVEV (reference sequence). With 5 bases removed from V and 3 bases from J, the gap between germline ends came to 9 bases. The CDR3 DNA sequence: TGTGCCAGCAGTCAAACACGAACAGATACGCAGTATTTT. This sequence encodes CASSQTRTDTQYF.

The chain recombines TRBV6-1 with TRBJ1-5; the D gene is possibly TRBD1 (6 bases). This CDR3 spans 12 amino acids. The germline V gene has CDR1 MNHNS and CDR2 SASEGT. The ends were cut back, 8 bases at V and 4 bases at J, with 9 bases in the middle. The CDR3 sequence: CASSRGNQPQHF. DNA of the CDR3: TGTGCCAGCTCCAGGGGAAATCAGCCCCAGCATTTT.

Note on this clone: Its ends do not fully match the called genes, so a read error is possible. The chain has TRBV27 and TRBJ2-2, with TRBD1 as a possible D gene (5 bases). The V gene's germline CDR1 is MNHEY and CDR2 SMNVEV (reference sequence). CDR3 length: 16 amino acids. The CDR3 DNA reads TGTGCCAGCAGTTTAGTGGACATGGTATACACGGGGGAGCTGTTTTTT. Translated, it gives CASSLVDMVYTGELFF.

This chain uses TRBV5-1 with TRBJ2-3; the match to TRBD1 covers 8 bases. CDR3 size: 15 residues. CDR1 and CDR2 (germline): SGHRS, YFSETQ. The V segment lost 1 base and the J segment 4 bases; nucleotides outside the gene matches: 5. CDR3 residues: CASSLLTGAADTQYF. CDR3 bases: TGCGCCAGCAGCTTGCTGACAGGGGCAGCAGATACGCAGTATTTT.

This CDR3 reads CASSHSGVEQYF. DNA for the CDR3: TGTGCCAGCAGCCACTCGGGGGTCGAGCAGTACTTC. The rearrangement links TRBV11-2 to TRBJ2-7, with D maybe TRBD2 (6 bases). The CDR3 is made up of 12 amino acids. CDR1 is SGHAT, CDR2 FQNNGV, per germline. Trimming shortened V by 5 bases and J by 6 bases, and 11 bases separated the two germline ends. Full variable domain (outside the CDR3, taken from reference TRBV11-2 and TRBJ2-7): EAGVAQSPRYKIIEKRQSVAFWCNPISGHATLYWYQQILGQGPKLLIQFQNNGVVDDSQLPKDRFSAERLKGVDSTLKIQPAKLEDSAVYLCASSHSGVEQYFGPGTRLTVT.

The sample holds a few counts of this clone. The V and J genes are TRBV20-1 and TRBJ1-6; 8 nucleotides align to TRBD1. Germline-derived CDR1 and CDR2 are DFQATT and SNEGSKA (reference sequence). V gave up 2 bases and J gave up 9 bases; unmatched junction bases: 9. This CDR3 contains 15 residues. This chain's CDR3 is CSARPRDRHPSPLHF. As DNA, the CDR3 is TGCAGTGCTAGACCCCGGGACAGGCACCCTTCACCCCTCCACTTT.

Regarding this clone: This sample also contains other DNA sequences that code for the same CDR3. V gene TRBV20-1 combines with J gene TRBJ1-1, with no clear D. V lost 6 bases and J lost 0, with 17 bases in between. This CDR3 comprises 15 residues. CDR1 DFQATT and CDR2 SNEGSKA come from the germline V gene (reference sequence). CDR3 nucleotides: TGCAGTGCCCCCGCTGATGGGGAATTGAACACTGAAGCTTTCTTT. This translates into CSAPADGELNTEAFF.

The chain has TRBV10-3 and TRBJ2-1, with D perhaps matching TRBD2 (5 bases). CDR3 length: 18 residues. Germline V lookup: CDR1 ENHRY, CDR2 SYGVKD. V dropped 0 bases and J dropped 7 bases, with 22 bases sitting between them. CDR3: CAISESSSTSGSGNEQFF. CDR3 bases: TGTGCCATCAGTGAGTCCTCCTCTACTAGTGGGAGTGGAAATGAGCAGTTCTTC.

This clone is a singleton in its sample. V usage is TRBV4-1 and J usage is TRBJ2-1; 9 bases align to TRBD2. V shed 0 bases, J shed 5 bases, and the junction held 5 bases outside the gene matches. The germline gives CDR1 MGHRA, CDR2 YSYEKL. The CDR3 sequence is 16 residues long. CDR3 bases: TGCGCCAGCAGCCAAGATTCTAGCGGGACACACAATGAGCAGTTCTTC. This sequence encodes CASSQDSSGTHNEQFF.